This passage covers 10 T cell receptor beta chains from one sample sequenced in a study of blood T cell repertoires in COVID-19 (dated by TCRdb to about 2020). The method behind the library was the immunoSEQ multiplex PCR assay. As stored in TCRdb, this immuneACCESS dataset retains in-frame rearrangements with V and J assigned. A fraction of the clones does not appear; measured against another copy, unresolved V genes explain less than half of the discrepancy, and the remainder lacks a known reason. For this sample the table gives a few hundred thousand clones, of which roughly 84% were detected only once. The top ten constitute 1.9% of the sample. Specimen: peripheral blood. Receptor source: a man aged 40-50 years with active or convalescent COVID-19.

V gene TRBV19 combines with J gene TRBJ2-3, with D tentatively TRBD1 (5 bases). V was shortened by 5 bases and J by 5 bases, with 14 bases between the two germline ends. The CDR3 totals 14 residues. Germline V gene data show CDR1 as LNHDA and CDR2 as SQIVND (reference sequence). The CDR3 protein is CASSAGWGGDTQYF. CDR3 bases: TGTGCCAGTAGTGCAGGGTGGGGTGGAGATACGCAGTATTTT.

Points on this clone: Other nucleotide sequences in the sample specify the same CDR3. The J gene is TRBJ1-5, the V gene TRBV6-5, with TRBD1 as a possible D gene (5 bases). The V end lost 2 bases, the J end lost 6 bases, and 11 bases lay between the germline ends. CDR3 length equals 14 residues. CDR1 and CDR2 (germline): MNHEY, SVGAGI. The DNA for the CDR3 is TGTGCCAGCAGTTACGGGCAGGGAGGTCAGCCCCAGCATTTT. It is translated as CASSYGQGGQPQHF.

The chain employs TRBV6-1 and TRBJ2-1; the D gene is possibly TRBD1 (5 bases). The ends were cut back, 3 bases at V and 5 bases at J, with 17 bases in the middle. The CDR3 has 16 residues. Per the germline V gene, CDR1 is MNHNS and CDR2 is SASEGT. The CDR3 loop is CASSDVLEGRDNEQFF. The CDR3 nucleotides read TGTGCCAGCAGTGACGTCCTCGAAGGCAGGGACAATGAGCAGTTCTTC.

The chain couples TRBV11-2 to TRBJ2-2, with D possibly TRBD2 on 5 matching bases. CDR1 is SGHAT, CDR2 FQNNGV, per germline. This CDR3 is 16 amino acids long. The V end was cut by 1 base, the J end by 1 base, with 10 bases between. The CDR3 nucleotides are TGTGCCAGCAGCTTAGGGACTTGGCTGAACACCGGGGAGCTGTTTTTT. As protein: CASSLGTWLNTGELFF.

The V call is TRBV6-4, the J call TRBJ1-5; D is unresolved. The CDR3 consists of 13 residues. Trimming took off 4 bases at V and 0 bases at J, with 4 bases between the two ends. Germline assignment: CDR1 MRHNA and CDR2 SNTAGT. CDR3 coding DNA: TGTGCCAGCAGTGTATTTAGCAATCAGCCCCAGCATTTT. This translates into CASSVFSNQPQHF.

The chain is built from TRBV6-5 and TRBJ1-1; the D gene is possibly TRBD1 (6 bases). CDR3 length: 14 residues. Trimming took 2 bases from V and 10 from J, leaving 17 bases between them. Germline V gene data show CDR1 as MNHEY and CDR2 as SVGAGI. The CDR3 nucleotides read TGTGCCAGCAGTTACACGAACAGGGTTCCACCAGCTTTCTTT. Translated, it gives CASSYTNRVPPAFF.

J is TRBJ2-3 and V is TRBV3-1 (or the pseudogene TRBV3-2), with TRBD2 matching over 9 bases. Germline lookup yields CDR1 LGHDT and CDR2 YNNKEL (reference sequence). The trim removed 4 bases at V and 0 bases at J, leaving 8 bases unmatched. This CDR3 is 17 amino acids long. CDR3 sequence (DNA): TGTGCCAGCAGCCCCGGACTAGCGACTGCTAGCACAGATACGCAGTATTTT. It codes for CASSPGLATASTDTQYF.

This clone was observed a few times. V and J are TRBV9 and TRBJ1-2, with TRBD1 identical over 11 bases. The CDR3 runs to 14 residues. Germline loops: CDR1 SGDLS, CDR2 YYNGEE. The V segment lost 3 bases and the J segment 4 bases; nucleotides outside the gene matches: 2. CDR3 residues: CASSGTGGVYGYTF. The CDR3 nucleotides are TGTGCCAGCAGCGGGACAGGGGGCGTCTATGGCTACACCTTC. Based on the CDR3 plus reference TRBV9 and TRBJ1-2, the full variable domain is DSGVTQTPKHLITATGQRVTLRCSPRSGDLSVYWYQQSLDQGLQFLIQYYNGEERAKGNILERFSAQQFPDLHSELNLSSLELGDSALYFCASSGTGGVYGYTFGSGTRLTVV.

The chain carries TRBV28 and TRBJ2-2; 8 nucleotides line up with TRBD2. The CDR3 length is 14 residues. With 7 bases clipped from V and 1 base from J, the junction kept 2 bases outside the gene matches. From germline, CDR1 is MDHEN and CDR2 SYDVKM. The CDR3 region is CASTAGGNTGELFF. The CDR3, as DNA: TGTGCCAGCACGGCGGGGGGGAACACCGGGGAGCTGTTTTTT.

V is TRBV6-5 and J is TRBJ1-2, with 8 bases lining up with TRBD1. The CDR3 has 15 amino acids. CDR1 and CDR2 from the germline V gene are MNHEY and SVGAGI. V lost 5 bases to trimming and J lost 5 bases; unmatched junction nucleotides: 10. In DNA form, the CDR3 reads TGTGCCAGCAGTACTGGACAGGGCCTTCTTTATGGCTACACCTTC. This codes for CASSTGQGLLYGYTF.